This entry concerns a single TCR beta chain. This entry belongs to a study of early stage breast cancer tumors. TCRdb keeps only in-frame clones here, not all; method: immunoSEQ multiplex PCR. The sample contains tens of thousands of clones, 65% to 80% of which appear only once. Germline CDR1 reads LGHNA; CDR2 reads YNFKEQ. The CDR3 is made up of 15 amino acids. Trimming left V 0 bases short and J 2 bases short, with 8 bases between. The clonotype originates from a person aged 25 to 39 with breast cancer. Input material: blood. The chain recombines TRBV4-2 with TRBJ1-5; D remains unclear. The CDR3 protein is CASSQDTKGNQPQHF. CDR3 in DNA: TGTGCCAGCAGCCAAGATACGAAGGGCAATCAGCCCCAGCATTTT.